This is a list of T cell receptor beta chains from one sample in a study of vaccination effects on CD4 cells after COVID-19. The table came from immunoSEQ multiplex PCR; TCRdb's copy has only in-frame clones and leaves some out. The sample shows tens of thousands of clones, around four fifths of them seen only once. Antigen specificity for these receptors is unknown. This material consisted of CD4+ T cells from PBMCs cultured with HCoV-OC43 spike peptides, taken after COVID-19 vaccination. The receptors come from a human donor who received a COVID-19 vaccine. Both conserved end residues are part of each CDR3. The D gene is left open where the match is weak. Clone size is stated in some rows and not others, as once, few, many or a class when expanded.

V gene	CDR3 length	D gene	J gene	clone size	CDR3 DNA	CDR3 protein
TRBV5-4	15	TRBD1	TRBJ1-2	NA	TGTGCCAGCAGCTTATCCGGGACAGGAAACTATGGCTACACCTTC	CASSLSGTGNYGYTF
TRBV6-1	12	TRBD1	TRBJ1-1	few	TGTGCCAGCAGTGAAAACAGGGGGCGTCTTTTCTTT	CASSENRGRLFF
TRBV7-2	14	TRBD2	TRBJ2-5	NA	TGTGCCAGCAGCCCGGCGGGGGGCGGAGAGACCCAGTACTTC	CASSPAGGGETQYF
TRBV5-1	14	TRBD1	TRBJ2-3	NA	TGCGCCAGCTGCCTCACAGGGGCAGGAGATACGCAGTATTTT	CASCLTGAGDTQYF
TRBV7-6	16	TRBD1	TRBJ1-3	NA	TGTGCCAGCAGCTCCAGGGGGCGCGGAATAGGAAACACCATATATTTT	CASSSRGRGIGNTIYF
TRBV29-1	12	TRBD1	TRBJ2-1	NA	TGCAGCGTTGAGGGACAGATCAATGAGCAGTTCTTC	CSVEGQINEQFF
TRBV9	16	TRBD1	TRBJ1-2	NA	TGTGCCAGCAGCGTCTTCGGAGGAGTCGACAGGGTGGGCTACACCTTC	CASSVFGGVDRVGYTF
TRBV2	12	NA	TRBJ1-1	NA	TGTGCCAGCACCCAGGCAGTCACTGAAGCTTTCTTT	CASTQAVTEAFF
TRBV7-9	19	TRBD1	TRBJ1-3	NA	TGTGCCAGCAGCTTACACAGAGGGACAGGCTGCCTCTCTGGAAACACCATATATTTT	CASSLHRGTGCLSGNTIYF
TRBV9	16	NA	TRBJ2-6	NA	TGTGCCAGCAGCTCGCGCGGATTCTCTGGGGCCAACGTCCTGACTTTC	CASSSRGFSGANVLTF
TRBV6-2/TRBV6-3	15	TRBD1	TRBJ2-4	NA	TGTGCCAGCAGTTACGGAGGGGACAGGGGCTACATTCAGTACTTC	CASSYGGDRGYIQYF
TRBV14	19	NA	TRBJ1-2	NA	TGTGCCAGCAGCCAAGAACCCGGCCTTGGGGCAGCTACTAACTATGGCTACACCTTC	CASSQEPGLGAATNYGYTF
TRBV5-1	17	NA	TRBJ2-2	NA	TGCGCCAGCAGCTATTTCGGGGGGACAGTGAGCACCGGGGAGCTGTTTTTT	CASSYFGGTVSTGELFF
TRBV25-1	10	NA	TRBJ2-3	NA	TGTGCCACCGTCAGAGATACGCAGTATTTT	CATVRDTQYF